The next 7 T cell receptor beta chains were all read from a single sample in a study of shared clonotypes between healthy human individuals. Assay: immunoSEQ multiplex PCR; the TCRdb copy retains only in-frame clones and omits some. The repertoire has roughly 500,000 clones, about 95% of them found once; the top ten carry approximately 0.062%. The sample comprised naive CD4+ T cells sorted from blood. Subset defined: CD45RA+ positively selected. The receptors shown here come from a woman under 40 in good health.

Note on this clone: The sample contains more than one DNA sequence encoding this CDR3. The V and J genes are TRBV28 and TRBJ2-5; D is undetermined. The DNA end is more similar to TRBJ2-7, so the J call may be wrong. The CDR3 is made up of 12 amino acids. Germline V gene sequence: CDR1 MDHEN, CDR2 SYDVKM. CDR3 DNA: TGTGCCAGCAGTTTAAGAGGTTACGAGCAGTACTTC. Its protein is CASSLRGYEQYF.

V is TRBV15 and J is TRBJ2-7, with 11 bases lining up with TRBD2. The V and J ends lost 3 bases and 6 bases, in that order; junction bases with no gene match: 7. The CDR3 contains 15 residues. Germline V gene data show CDR1 as LNHNV and CDR2 as YYDKDF (reference sequence). The CDR3 sequence is CATSSLGTSGFEQYF. For the CDR3, the DNA is TGTGCCACCAGCAGTTTAGGGACTAGCGGTTTCGAGCAGTACTTC. The entire variable domain, with the rest obtained from reference TRBV15 and TRBJ2-7, is as follows: DAMVIQNPRYQVTQFGKPVTLSCSQTLNHNVMYWYQQKSSQAPKLLFHYYDKDFNNEADTPDNFQSRRPNTSFCFLDIRSPGLGDTAMYLCATSSLGTSGFEQYFGPGTRLTVT.

The chain joins TRBV30 to TRBJ1-6; weak D call: TRBD1 (5 bases). The germline gives CDR1 GTSNPN, CDR2 SVGIG (reference sequence). Trimming removed 4 bases at V and 8 bases at J, with 15 bases between. CDR3 length equals 14 residues. The CDR3 nucleotides are TGTGCCTGGAACGGGGTAAGGGGAGATTCACCCCTCCACTTT. Encoded protein: CAWNGVRGDSPLHF.

The rearrangement joins TRBV11-3 to TRBJ2-5, with a tentative D call TRBD1 (6 bases). Trimming took off 6 bases at V and 5 bases at J, with 19 bases between the two ends. The CDR3 sequence is 15 residues long. Germline V gene lookup returns CDR1 SGHNT and CDR2 YENEEA. CDR3: CASRRGNRETETQYF. CDR3 coding DNA: TGTGCCAGCAGAAGGGGGAACAGGGAGACGGAGACCCAGTACTTC.

This clone was recorded only once. The rearrangement links TRBV2 to TRBJ2-1, with no clear D. The V and J ends lost 4 bases and 2 bases respectively, with 3 bases between them. This CDR3 has 12 residues. Germline V gives CDR1 SNHLY, CDR2 FYNNEI. The CDR3 is CASSGAYNEQFF. The CDR3 coding sequence is TGTGCCAGCAGTGGAGCCTACAATGAGCAGTTCTTC.

The chain carries TRBV18 and TRBJ1-1, with no clear D. The V and J ends lost 4 bases and 1 base respectively, with 7 bases between them. The germline V gene has CDR1 KGHSH and CDR2 LQKENI. The CDR3 is 13 residues long. As DNA, the CDR3 is TGTGCCAGCTCACGCGCAGCGAACACTGAAGCTTTCTTT. It yields the protein CASSRAANTEAFF.

The chain employs TRBV15 and TRBJ2-5; D gene ambiguous. Germline values: CDR1 LNHNV, CDR2 YYDKDF (reference sequence). The CDR3 contains 13 residues. Trimming pared 2 bases from V and 4 bases from J, leaving 8 bases between. This CDR3 reads CATSRQERETQYF. CDR3 DNA sequence: TGTGCCACCAGCAGACAGGAACGAGAGACCCAGTACTTC.